This T cell receptor beta chain was captured by sequencing in a study of blood T cells in healthy people across ages. Sample-barcoded 5' priming and a J-beta primer mix drove a second PCR of roughly 6 to 12 cycles. Every single cDNA molecule received a tag from a template-switch adaptor with 12 random nucleotides. TCRdb reanalysed the 5' RACE reads using MiXCR and keeps one entry per CDR3 protein. The sample shows some 760,000 distinct CDR3 sequences, more than 20% of them seen only once. This clonotype was seen more than once but under ten times. The antigen is not known. Findings and limits, study-wide: It was held that the diversity estimates obtained from one million T cells were underestimates.

This CDR3 has 16 amino acids. Germline loops: CDR1 LGHNA, CDR2 YNFKEQ. This sample was shared with a second study, whose subject was T cells of mothers and their children.

Sequencing used blood. The sequence derives from a boy under 18 in good health. The chain employs TRBV4-2 and TRBJ2-1, with 9 bases lining up with TRBD2. The J call may be mistaken, given a closer DNA end match to TRBJ2-7. Here the CDR3 DNA reads TGTGCCAGCAGCCCCCGACTAGCGGATTACTCCTACGAGCAGTACTTC. Amino acid sequence: CASSPRLADYSYEQYF.